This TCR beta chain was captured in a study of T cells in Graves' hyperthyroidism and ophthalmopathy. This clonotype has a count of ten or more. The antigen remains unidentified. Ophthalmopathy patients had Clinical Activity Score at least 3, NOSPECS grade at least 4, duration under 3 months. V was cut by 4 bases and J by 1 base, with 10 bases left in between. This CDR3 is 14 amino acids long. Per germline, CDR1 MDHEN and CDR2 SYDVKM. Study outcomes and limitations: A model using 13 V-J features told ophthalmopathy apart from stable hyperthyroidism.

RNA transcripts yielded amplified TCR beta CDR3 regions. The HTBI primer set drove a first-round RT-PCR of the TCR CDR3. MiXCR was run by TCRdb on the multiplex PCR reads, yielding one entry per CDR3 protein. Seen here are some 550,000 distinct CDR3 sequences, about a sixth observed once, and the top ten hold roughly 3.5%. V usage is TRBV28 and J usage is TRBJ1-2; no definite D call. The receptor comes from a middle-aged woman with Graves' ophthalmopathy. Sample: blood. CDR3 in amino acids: CASSSPGLNYGYTF. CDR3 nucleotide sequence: TGTGCCAGCAGTTCACCTGGCCTTAACTATGGCTACACCTTC.